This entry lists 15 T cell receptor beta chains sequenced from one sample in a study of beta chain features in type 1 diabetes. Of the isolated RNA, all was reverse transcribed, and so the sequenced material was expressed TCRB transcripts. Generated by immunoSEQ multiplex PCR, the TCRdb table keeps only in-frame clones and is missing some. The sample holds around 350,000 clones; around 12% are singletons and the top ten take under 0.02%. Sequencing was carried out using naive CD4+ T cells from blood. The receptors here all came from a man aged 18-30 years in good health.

The CDR3: CAGGQQETQYF. The CDR3 DNA is TGTGCCGGCGGACAGCAAGAGACCCAGTACTTC. The chain uses TRBV30 and TRBJ2-5, with D possibly TRBD1 on 6 matching bases. The germline CDR1 and CDR2 sequences are GTSNPN and SVGIG (reference sequence). The CDR3 covers 11 residues. Trimming took 8 bases from V and 2 from J, leaving 9 bases between them. Full variable domain (missing parts from reference TRBV30 and TRBJ2-5): SQTIHQWPATLVQPVGSPLSLECTVEGTSNPNLYWYRQAAGRGLQLLFYSVGIGQISSEVPQNLSASRPQDRQFILSSKKLLLSDSGFYLCAGGQQETQYFGPGTRLLVL.

The CDR3 bases are TGTGCCAGCAGTCCCCCACTAGCGGGAGAAGGTGAGCAGTTCTTC. This gives the protein CASSPPLAGEGEQFF. The chain is built from TRBV28 and TRBJ2-1; 11 bases fit TRBD2. This CDR3 region has 15 residues. In germline, CDR1 is MDHEN, CDR2 SYDVKM. With 5 bases clipped from V and 9 bases from J, the junction kept 9 bases outside the gene matches.

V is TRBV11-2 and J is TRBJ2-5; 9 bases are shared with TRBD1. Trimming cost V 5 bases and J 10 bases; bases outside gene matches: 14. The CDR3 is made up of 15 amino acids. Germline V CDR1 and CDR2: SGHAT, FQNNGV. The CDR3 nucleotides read TGTGCCAGCAGCCGATGGACAGGGGTACCTCTCTACCAGTACTTC. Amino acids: CASSRWTGVPLYQYF.

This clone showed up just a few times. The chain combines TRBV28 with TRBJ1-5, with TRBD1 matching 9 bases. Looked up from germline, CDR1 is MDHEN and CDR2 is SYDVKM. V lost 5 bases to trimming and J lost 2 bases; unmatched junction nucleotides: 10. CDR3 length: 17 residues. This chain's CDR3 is CASSPGTGKVGNQPQHF. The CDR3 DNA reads TGTGCCAGCAGTCCCGGGACAGGGAAGGTAGGCAATCAGCCCCAGCATTTT.

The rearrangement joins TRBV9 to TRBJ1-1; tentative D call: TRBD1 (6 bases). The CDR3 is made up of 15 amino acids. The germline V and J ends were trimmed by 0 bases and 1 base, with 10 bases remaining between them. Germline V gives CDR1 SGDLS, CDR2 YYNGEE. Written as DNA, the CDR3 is TGTGCCAGCAGCGTAGGATGGGGGCGGAACACTGAAGCTTTCTTT. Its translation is CASSVGWGRNTEAFF.

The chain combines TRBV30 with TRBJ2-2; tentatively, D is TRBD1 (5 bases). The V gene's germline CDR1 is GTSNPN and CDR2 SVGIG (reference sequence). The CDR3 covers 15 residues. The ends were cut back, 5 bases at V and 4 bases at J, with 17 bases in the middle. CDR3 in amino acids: CAWGLPGFVTGELFF. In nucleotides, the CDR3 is TGTGCCTGGGGGCTTCCAGGGTTTGTCACCGGGGAGCTGTTTTTT.

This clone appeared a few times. This CDR3 reads CASSWPGRGGQETQYF. The CDR3 bases are TGTGCCAGCAGCTGGCCGGGACGGGGGGGCCAAGAGACCCAGTACTTC. The rearrangement links TRBV5-4 to TRBJ2-5; 8 nucleotides match TRBD2. The CDR3 totals 16 residues. The trim removed 3 bases at V and 1 base at J, leaving 8 bases unmatched. CDR1 is SGHNT, CDR2 YYREEE, per germline (reference sequence). The whole variable domain, filled in from reference TRBV5-4 and TRBJ2-5, reads ETGVTQSPTHLIKTRGQQVTLRCSSQSGHNTVSWYQQALGQGPQFIFQYYREEENGRGNFPPRFSGLQFPNYSSELNVNALELDDSALYLCASSWPGRGGQETQYFGPGTRLLVL.

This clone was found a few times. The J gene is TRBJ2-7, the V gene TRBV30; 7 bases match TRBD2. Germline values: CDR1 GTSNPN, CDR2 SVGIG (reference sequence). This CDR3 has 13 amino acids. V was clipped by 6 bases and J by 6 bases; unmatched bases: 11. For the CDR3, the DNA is TGTGCCTGTCGTTGGGCGGGAGCTCTCGAGCAGTACTTC. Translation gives CACRWAGALEQYF.

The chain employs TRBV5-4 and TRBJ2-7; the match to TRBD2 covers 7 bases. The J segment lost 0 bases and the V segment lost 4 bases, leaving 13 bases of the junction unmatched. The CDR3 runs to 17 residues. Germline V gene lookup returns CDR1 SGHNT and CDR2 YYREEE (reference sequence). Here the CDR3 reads CASSPNPSTSFSYEQYF. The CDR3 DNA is TGTGCCAGCAGCCCCAATCCCTCGACTAGCTTCTCCTACGAGCAGTACTTC.

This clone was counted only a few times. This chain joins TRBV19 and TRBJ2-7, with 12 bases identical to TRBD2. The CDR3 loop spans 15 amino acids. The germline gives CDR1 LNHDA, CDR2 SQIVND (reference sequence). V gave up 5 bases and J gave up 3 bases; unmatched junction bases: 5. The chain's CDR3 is CASSGLTSGSYEQYF. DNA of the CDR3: TGTGCCAGTAGTGGGTTGACTAGCGGGAGCTACGAGCAGTACTTC.

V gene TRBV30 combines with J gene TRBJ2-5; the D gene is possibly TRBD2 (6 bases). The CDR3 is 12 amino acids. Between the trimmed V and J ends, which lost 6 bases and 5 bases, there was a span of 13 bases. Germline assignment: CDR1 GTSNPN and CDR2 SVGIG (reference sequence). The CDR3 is CACGGFGETQYF. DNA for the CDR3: TGTGCCTGTGGGGGGTTTGGGGAGACCCAGTACTTC.

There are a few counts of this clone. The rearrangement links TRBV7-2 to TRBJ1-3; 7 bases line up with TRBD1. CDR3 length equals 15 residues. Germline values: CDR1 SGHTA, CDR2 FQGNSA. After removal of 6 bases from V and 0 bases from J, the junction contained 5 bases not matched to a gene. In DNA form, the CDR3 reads TGTGCCAGCAGTCGGACAGGCCTCTCTGGAAACACCATATATTTT. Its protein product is CASSRTGLSGNTIYF.

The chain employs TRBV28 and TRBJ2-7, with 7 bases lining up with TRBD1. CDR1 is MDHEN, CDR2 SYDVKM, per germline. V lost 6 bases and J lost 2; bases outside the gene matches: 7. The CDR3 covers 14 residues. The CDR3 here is CASSPGQKPYEQYF. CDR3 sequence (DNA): TGTGCCAGCAGCCCGGGACAGAAACCCTACGAGCAGTACTTC.

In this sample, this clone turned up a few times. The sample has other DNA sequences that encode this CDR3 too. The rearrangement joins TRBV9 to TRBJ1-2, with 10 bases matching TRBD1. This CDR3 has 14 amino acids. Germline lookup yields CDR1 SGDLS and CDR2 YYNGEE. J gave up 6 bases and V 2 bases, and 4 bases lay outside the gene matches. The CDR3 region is CASSVSGTGDGYTF. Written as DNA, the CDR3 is TGTGCCAGCAGCGTTTCAGGGACAGGGGATGGCTACACCTTC.

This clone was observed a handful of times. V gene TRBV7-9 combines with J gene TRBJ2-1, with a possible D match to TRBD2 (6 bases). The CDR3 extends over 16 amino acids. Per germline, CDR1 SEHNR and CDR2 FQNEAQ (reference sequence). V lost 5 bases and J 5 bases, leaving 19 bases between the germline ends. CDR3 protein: CASSRSSGEPHNEQFF. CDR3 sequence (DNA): TGTGCCAGCAGCCGTAGTTCGGGGGAACCTCACAATGAGCAGTTCTTC. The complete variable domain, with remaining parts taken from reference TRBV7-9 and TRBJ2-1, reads DTGVSQNPRHKITKRGQNVTFRCDPISEHNRLYWYRQTLGQGPEFLTYFQNEAQLEKSRLLSDRFSAERPKGSFSTLEIQRTEQGDSAMYLCASSRSSGEPHNEQFFGPGTRLTVL.